This T cell receptor beta chain was sequenced for a study of shared clonotypes between healthy human individuals. Regarding the study as a whole: Generally, estimated richness proved larger in naive subsets than it did in memory subsets. Sampling used blood alone; tissue repertoires probably differ.

Method: immunoSEQ multiplex PCR; TCRdb's copy keeps in-frame clones and lacks some. Of 800,000 to 950,000 clones in the sample, 96% were seen once. Positive CCR7 selection of CD45RO-negative cells yielded the naive CD8 cells, and terminally differentiated effector memory CD45RA+ cells were excluded. CDR3 size: 16 residues. From germline, CDR1 is SGDLS and CDR2 YYNGEE. The V and J ends lost 3 bases and 1 base respectively, with 16 bases between them. On this clone: The antigen is not known.

Specimen: naive CD8+ T cells sorted from blood. This clonotype was sampled from a man aged 25-45 years in good health. V usage is TRBV9 and J usage is TRBJ1-1, with D perhaps TRBD1 (6 bases). The CDR3 protein is CASSGASQGSNTEAFF. As DNA, the CDR3 is TGTGCCAGCAGCGGGGCTTCACAGGGTTCGAACACTGAAGCTTTCTTT.